The 17 T cell receptor beta chains below all came from one sample that was sequenced in a study of identical twins. Each CDR3 protein gets one entry after TCRdb re-called the 5' RACE reads with MiXCR. The sample records 1.5 million to 2 million distinct CDR3 sequences, 25% to 35% being singletons. The sequenced sample was cord blood. Receptors were obtained from a newborn girl in good health.

In its sample, this clonotype was seen a few times. The rearrangement links TRBV3-1 to TRBJ1-1; 8 nucleotides agree with TRBD1. The ends lost 1 base at V and 4 bases at J; junction bases unmatched: 2. The V gene's germline CDR1 is LGHDT and CDR2 YNNKEL (reference sequence). This CDR3 has 14 residues. The DNA for the CDR3 is TGTGCCAGCAGCCAAGGACAGGGGCGCACTGAAGCTTTCTTT. This gives the protein CASSQGQGRTEAFF.

The gene calls are TRBV29-1 and TRBJ2-1; 11 positions match TRBD2. V shed 6 bases and J 10 bases; nucleotides not matched to a gene: 11. The germline V gene encodes CDR1 SQVTM and CDR2 ANQGSEA. There are 14 residues in the CDR3. The CDR3 bases are TGCAGCGTGGGACGACTAGCGGGGCGGATAGAGCAGTTCTTC. It is translated as CSVGRLAGRIEQFF.

A few counts support this clonotype. The J gene is TRBJ2-5, the V gene TRBV6-5, with unresolved D. Per the germline V gene, CDR1 is MNHEY and CDR2 is SVGAGI. Trimming left V 2 bases short and J 2 bases short, with 15 bases between. The CDR3 has 16 residues. The CDR3 region is CASSYHSGGRQETQYF. In nucleotides, the CDR3 is TGTGCCAGCAGTTACCACTCGGGCGGTCGGCAAGAGACCCAGTACTTC.

A word on this clonotype: Being one base from a much bigger clone, this may be a read error. This chain uses TRBV12-3 or TRBV12-4 with TRBJ2-3; 8 bases fit TRBD1. The CDR3 length is 16 residues. CDR3 bases: TGTGCCAGCAGTCCACGGACAGGGACGGTAACAGATACGGAGTATTTT. Its translation: CASSPRTGTVTDTEYF.

The V and J genes are TRBV30 and TRBJ2-2; maybe TRBD2 (5 bases). V gave up 0 bases and J gave up 7 bases, with 12 bases separating them. The length of the CDR3 is 14 residues. CDR1 is GTSNPN, CDR2 SVGIG, per germline (reference sequence). The CDR3 is CAWSVLIRDGELFF. CDR3 DNA sequence: TGTGCCTGGAGTGTACTTATTCGGGACGGGGAGCTGTTTTTT.

The CDR3 loop reads CASSLQDLRNIQYF. The CDR3 coding sequence is TGTGCCAGCAGTCTCCAGGATCTCAGAAACATTCAGTACTTC. The chain is built from TRBV12-3 or TRBV12-4 and TRBJ2-4; no clear D gene. The CDR3 has 14 residues. V was clipped by 5 bases and J by 6 bases, with 14 bases between them.

There are a few counts of this clonotype. CDR3 residues: CSGDRDIGSYEQYF. Written as DNA, the CDR3 is TGCAGTGGAGACCGGGACATCGGCTCCTACGAGCAGTACTTC. The chain carries TRBV20-1 and TRBJ2-7; TRBD1 is a possible D gene (6 bases). Germline V gives CDR1 DFQATT, CDR2 SNEGSKA (reference sequence). The germline V and J ends were trimmed by 7 bases and 0 bases, with 16 bases remaining between them. This CDR3 spans 14 amino acids.

This clonotype was recorded many times. The V and J genes are TRBV28 and TRBJ2-3; 7 bases map to TRBD2. Trimming removed 5 bases from V and 4 bases from J; junction bases left unmatched: 6. Germline assignment: CDR1 MDHEN and CDR2 SYDVKM. The CDR3 loop spans 14 amino acids. In DNA, the CDR3 is TGTGCCAGCAGTCCGACTAGCAGCCCAGATACGCAGTATTTT. Its translation: CASSPTSSPDTQYF.

DNA for the CDR3: TGCGCCAGCAGCTTGATCTCGTACCAAGAGACCCAGTACTTC. Translation gives CASSLISYQETQYF. The V call is TRBV5-1, the J call TRBJ2-5; D gene unclear. The CDR3 extends over 14 amino acids. Trimming stripped 1 base from V and 0 bases from J, with 7 bases between. Germline-derived CDR1 and CDR2 are SGHRS and YFSETQ.

The rearrangement joins TRBV10-3 to TRBJ2-5; 10 positions agree with TRBD1. TRBJ2-7 matches the DNA end more closely, so the J call is doubtful. Germline V gene lookup returns CDR1 ENHRY and CDR2 SYGVKD. The length of the CDR3 is 13 residues. The DNA of the CDR3 is TGTGCCATAGCCGCGGGACAGGGGTACGAGCAGTACTTC. It codes for CAIAAGQGYEQYF.

The J gene is TRBJ2-5, the V gene TRBV12-3 or TRBV12-4; D unclear. This CDR3 is 11 amino acids long. V was pared by 6 bases and J by 6 bases, with 8 bases between. CDR3 protein: CASSSLKTQYF. CDR3 nucleotide sequence: TGTGCCAGCAGCTCGTTGAAGACCCAGTACTTC.

This clonotype came up a few times. The gene calls are TRBV25-1 and TRBJ1-6, with TRBD1 identical over 10 bases. CDR3 length: 15 residues. V lost 4 bases to trimming and J lost 9 bases; unmatched junction nucleotides: 6. Germline assignment: CDR1 MGHDK and CDR2 SYGVNS. In DNA, the CDR3 is TGTGCCAGCAGTGGAATGGGACAGGGGCCTTCACCCCTCCACTTT. Encoded protein: CASSGMGQGPSPLHF.

A word on this clonotype: A much larger clone lies one base from this, so it may be a read error. This sequence joins TRBV28 and TRBJ1-1, with 9 bases matching TRBD1. J lost 5 bases, V lost 6 bases, and 4 bases had no gene match. This CDR3 comprises 13 residues. Per the germline V gene, CDR1 is MDHEN and CDR2 is SYDVKM. The CDR3 reads CASRGTGKTEAFF. The CDR3 DNA sequence: TGTGCCAGCAGGGGGACAGGGAAAACTGAAGCTTTCTTT.

The genes are TRBV6-1 and TRBJ2-3; tentative D call: TRBD2 (5 bases). Germline V lookup: CDR1 MNHNS, CDR2 SASEGT. With 7 bases removed from V and 0 bases from J, the gap between germline ends came to 8 bases. This CDR3 spans 13 amino acids. The CDR3 DNA sequence: TGTGCCAGCAACGAGGGAAGCACAGATACGCAGTATTTT. The encoded protein is CASNEGSTDTQYF.

The gene calls are TRBV2 and TRBJ1-4; D remains unclear. Germline loops: CDR1 SNHLY, CDR2 FYNNEI. The V gene lost 8 bases and the J gene lost 0 bases, with 10 bases spanning the gap. The length of the CDR3 is 14 residues. The CDR3 is CASLPLATNEKLFF. In nucleotides, the CDR3 is TGTGCCAGCCTCCCCCTTGCAACTAATGAAAAACTGTTTTTT.

Concerning this clonotype itself: A much larger clone lies one base from this, so it may be a read error. The genes are TRBV4-2 and TRBJ2-5; 12 bases are shared with TRBD2. The J call is in doubt because the DNA end fits TRBJ2-7 better. The germline V gene encodes CDR1 LGHNA and CDR2 YNFKEQ. The CDR3 loop spans 16 amino acids. The CDR3 region has the DNA TGTGCCAGCAGCCAAAGGACTAGCGGGATTGTTTGCGAGCAGTACTTC. It codes for CASSQRTSGIVCEQYF.

This chain uses TRBV20-1 with TRBJ1-4, with no clear D. In germline, CDR1 is DFQATT, CDR2 SNEGSKA (reference sequence). The CDR3 is 13 residues long. Trimming removed 5 bases from V and 7 bases from J, with 14 bases in between. CDR3 bases: TGCAGTGCTCCGCCCCGTCGGAGTGAAAAACTGTTTTTT. Protein sequence: CSAPPRRSEKLFF.